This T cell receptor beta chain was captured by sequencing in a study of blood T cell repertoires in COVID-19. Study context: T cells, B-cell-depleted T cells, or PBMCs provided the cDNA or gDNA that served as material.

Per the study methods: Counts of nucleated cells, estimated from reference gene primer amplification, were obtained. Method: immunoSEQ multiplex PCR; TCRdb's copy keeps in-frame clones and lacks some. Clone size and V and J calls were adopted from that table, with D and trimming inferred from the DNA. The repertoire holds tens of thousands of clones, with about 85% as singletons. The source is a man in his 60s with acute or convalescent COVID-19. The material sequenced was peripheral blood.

In DNA form, the CDR3 reads TGCGCCAGCAGCTCCCGGACTAGCGGGTTCAATGAGCAGTTCTTC. Translation: CASSSRTSGFNEQFF. This chain connects TRBV5-1 to TRBJ2-1; TRBD2 agrees at 11 bases. This CDR3 has 15 amino acids. Germline trimming cut 3 bases from V and 6 bases from J; bases unmatched to any gene: 5. The germline gives CDR1 SGHRS, CDR2 YFSETQ.